The 4 T cell receptor beta chains given below trace back to one sample, sequenced in a study of blood T cell repertoires in COVID-19. Clones were sequenced by immunoSEQ multiplex PCR, and TCRdb holds only the in-frame ones, with some missing. The sample contains tens of thousands of clones, around 76% of which appear only once. Material: peripheral blood. Receptors originate from a woman aged 60 to 75 with acute or convalescent COVID-19.

This clone has just one count. This sequence joins TRBV6-2 or TRBV6-3 and TRBJ1-1; 7 bases are shared with TRBD1. The ends lost 4 bases at V and 3 bases at J; junction bases unmatched: 8. CDR3 length: 15 amino acids. Germline CDR1 and CDR2: MNHEY and SVGEGT. CDR3 loop: CASSSLTGLDTEAFF. DNA of the CDR3: TGTGCCAGCAGTTCTCTGACAGGGTTGGACACTGAAGCTTTCTTT.

This rearrangement joins TRBV18 to TRBJ1-5; TRBD1 agrees at 10 bases. The CDR3 has 14 residues. Per the germline V gene, CDR1 is KGHSH and CDR2 is LQKENI. The ends lost 5 bases at V and 3 bases at J; junction bases unmatched: 1. The CDR3 nucleotides read TGTGCCAGCTCAGGGACAGGGGTCAATCAGCCCCAGCATTTT. Amino acids: CASSGTGVNQPQHF.

CDR3 sequence (DNA): TGTGCCAGCAGCCAAACCGGGACAGGTTCTGGGGCCAACGTCCTGACTTTC. Translation gives CASSQTGTGSGANVLTF. The V and J genes are TRBV4-2 and TRBJ2-6; 8 bases are a match to TRBD1. V lost 2 bases, J lost 1 base, and 4 bases stayed unmatched. CDR1 and CDR2 from the germline V gene are LGHNA and YNFKEQ. CDR3 length: 17 residues.

V is TRBV6-5 and J is TRBJ1-6; D is unresolved. V lost 7 bases and J 5 bases, leaving 9 bases between the germline ends. The CDR3 has 13 residues. CDR1 and CDR2 from the germline V gene are MNHEY and SVGAGI. The CDR3: CASTPTNNSPLHF. The CDR3 nucleotides read TGTGCCAGCACTCCGACTAATAATTCACCCCTCCACTTT.